This T cell receptor (beta chain) is drawn from a study of blood T cells in healthy people across ages. A J-beta primer mix and a sample-barcoded 5' primer were used in a second PCR of about 6 to 12 cycles. A tag from a template-switch adaptor with 12 random nucleotides marked each cDNA molecule. TCRdb re-called the 5' RACE reads through MiXCR, storing one row per CDR3 protein. The table records about 680,000 distinct CDR3 sequences, 49% of them present only once. This clonotype was obtained from an older woman in good health. Sequenced sample: blood.

CDR3 sequence: CASSPPGQGTTGELFF. The CDR3 DNA reads as TGTGCCAGCAGCCCACCCGGCCAGGGTACCACCGGGGAGCTGTTTTTT. The genes are TRBV7-9 and TRBJ2-2; D perhaps matches TRBD1 (5 bases). CDR3 length: 16 residues. With 5 bases removed from V and 4 bases from J, the gap between germline ends came to 17 bases. Germline CDR1 reads SEHNR; CDR2 reads FQNEAQ (reference sequence).